Detailed here is one TCR beta chain. The repertoire was sequenced with immunoSEQ multiplex PCR; TCRdb's copy has only in-frame clones and lacks some. The sample shows 43,000 or so clones, 82% of them seen only once. These data are taken from a study of blood T cell repertoires in COVID-19. Study-wide background: Researchers got acute and convalescent COVID-19 samples from the United States, Italy and Spain. PBMCs, B-cell-depleted T cells, or T cells provided the cDNA or gDNA that made up the material.

Trimming took 4 bases from V and 8 from J, leaving 9 bases between them. From germline, CDR1 is MNHEY and CDR2 SVGAGI. CDR3 size: 12 residues. The chain employs TRBV6-5 and TRBJ2-1; maybe TRBD2 (5 bases). The sequence was collected from a woman aged 55-70 years with acute or convalescent COVID-19. The sample taken for sequencing was peripheral blood. This CDR3 is CASSFPSHEQFF. CDR3 nucleotide sequence: TGTGCCAGCAGTTTTCCTAGCCATGAGCAGTTCTTC.